This T cell receptor beta chain stems from a study of blood T cell repertoires in COVID-19. Background on the study: Samples of COVID-19 (acute and convalescent) were obtained from the United States, Italy and Spain.

CDR1 KGHDR and CDR2 SFDVKD come from the germline V gene. The V and J ends lost 3 bases and 8 bases respectively, with 15 bases between them. This CDR3 has 15 amino acids. Measured with immunoSEQ multiplex PCR; TCRdb has only the in-frame clones, and not every one. The repertoire holds almost 200,000 clones, with roughly 80% as singletons. Sample: peripheral blood. This chain uses TRBV24-1 with TRBJ2-2; tentative D call: TRBD2 (5 bases). The clonotype originates from a middle-aged woman with COVID-19, enrolled during active disease. DNA for the CDR3: TGTGCCACCAGTGATGCCGGAGGAGCGTCGGGGGAGCTGTTTTTT. It encodes CATSDAGGASGELFF.